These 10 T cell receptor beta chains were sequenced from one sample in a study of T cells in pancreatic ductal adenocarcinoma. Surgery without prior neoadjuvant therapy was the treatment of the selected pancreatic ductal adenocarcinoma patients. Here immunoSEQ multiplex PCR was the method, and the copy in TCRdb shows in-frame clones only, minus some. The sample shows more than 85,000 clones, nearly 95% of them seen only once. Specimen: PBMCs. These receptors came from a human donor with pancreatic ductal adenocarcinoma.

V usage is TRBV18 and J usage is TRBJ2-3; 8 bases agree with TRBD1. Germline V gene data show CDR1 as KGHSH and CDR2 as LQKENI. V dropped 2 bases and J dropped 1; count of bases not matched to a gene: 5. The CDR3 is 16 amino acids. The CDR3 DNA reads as TGTGCCAGCTCACCAGGGACAGGTACGGGCACAGATACGCAGTATTTT. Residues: CASSPGTGTGTDTQYF.

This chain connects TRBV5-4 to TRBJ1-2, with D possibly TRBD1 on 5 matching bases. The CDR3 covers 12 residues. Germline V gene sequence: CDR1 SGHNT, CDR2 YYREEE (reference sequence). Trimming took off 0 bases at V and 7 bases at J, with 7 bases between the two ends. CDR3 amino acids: CASSLGGFGYTF. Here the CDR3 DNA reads TGTGCCAGCAGCTTGGGGGGCTTTGGCTACACCTTC. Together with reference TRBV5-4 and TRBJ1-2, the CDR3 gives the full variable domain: ETGVTQSPTHLIKTRGQQVTLRCSSQSGHNTVSWYQQALGQGPQFIFQYYREEENGRGNFPPRFSGLQFPNYSSELNVNALELDDSALYLCASSLGGFGYTFGSGTRLTVV.

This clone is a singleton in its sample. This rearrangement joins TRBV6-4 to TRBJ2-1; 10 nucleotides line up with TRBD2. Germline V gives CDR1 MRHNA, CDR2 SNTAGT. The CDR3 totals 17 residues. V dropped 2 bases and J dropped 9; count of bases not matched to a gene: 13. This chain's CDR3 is CASSDTFSGRAGGEQFF. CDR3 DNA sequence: TGTGCCAGCAGTGACACCTTCAGCGGGAGGGCCGGGGGTGAGCAGTTCTTC.

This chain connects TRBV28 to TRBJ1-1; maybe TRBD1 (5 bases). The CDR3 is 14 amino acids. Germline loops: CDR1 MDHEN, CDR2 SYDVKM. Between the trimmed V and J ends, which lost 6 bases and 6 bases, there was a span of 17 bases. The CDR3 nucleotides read TGTGCCAGCAGCCTACCGGGGGGATGGGCTGAAGCTTTCTTT. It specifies CASSLPGGWAEAFF.

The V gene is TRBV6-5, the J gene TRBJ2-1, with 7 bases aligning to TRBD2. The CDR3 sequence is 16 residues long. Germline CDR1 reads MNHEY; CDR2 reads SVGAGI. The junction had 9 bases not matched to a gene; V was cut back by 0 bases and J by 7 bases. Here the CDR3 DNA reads TGTGCCAGCAGTTACTCGGGCGGGAGTGTGAGAAATGAGCAGTTCTTC. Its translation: CASSYSGGSVRNEQFF.

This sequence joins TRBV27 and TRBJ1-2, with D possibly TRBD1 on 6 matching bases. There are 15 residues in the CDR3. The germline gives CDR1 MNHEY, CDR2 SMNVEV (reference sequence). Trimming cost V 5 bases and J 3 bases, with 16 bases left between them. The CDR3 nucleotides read TGTGCCAGCAGTATAGGACAGCCGTCAGACTATGGCTACACCTTC. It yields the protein CASSIGQPSDYGYTF.

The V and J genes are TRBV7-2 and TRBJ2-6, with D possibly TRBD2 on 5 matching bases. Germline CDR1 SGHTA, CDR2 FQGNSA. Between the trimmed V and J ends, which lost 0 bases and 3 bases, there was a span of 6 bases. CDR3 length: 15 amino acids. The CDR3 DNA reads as TGTGCCAGCAGCTTAGCTGGAGGTGGGGCCAACGTCCTGACTTTC. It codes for CASSLAGGGANVLTF.

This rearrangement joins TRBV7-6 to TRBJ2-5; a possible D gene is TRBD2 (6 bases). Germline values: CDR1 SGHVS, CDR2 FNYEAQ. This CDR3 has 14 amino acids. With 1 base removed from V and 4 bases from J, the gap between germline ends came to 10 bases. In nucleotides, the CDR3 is TGTGCCAGCAGCTTAGGCGGGATGGGAGAGACCCAGTACTTC. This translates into CASSLGGMGETQYF.

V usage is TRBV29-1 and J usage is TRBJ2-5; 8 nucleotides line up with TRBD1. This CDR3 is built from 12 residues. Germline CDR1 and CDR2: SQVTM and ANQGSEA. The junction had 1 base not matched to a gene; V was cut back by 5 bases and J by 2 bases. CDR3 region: CSVRTGQETQYF. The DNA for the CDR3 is TGCAGCGTTAGGACAGGGCAAGAGACCCAGTACTTC.

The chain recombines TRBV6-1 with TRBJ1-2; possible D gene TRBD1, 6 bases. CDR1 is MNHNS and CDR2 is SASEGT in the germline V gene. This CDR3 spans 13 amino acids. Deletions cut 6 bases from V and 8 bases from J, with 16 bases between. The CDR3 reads CASSLVHRAGYTF. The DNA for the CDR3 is TGTGCCAGCAGCCTCGTGCACAGGGCGGGCTACACCTTC.